These 10 T cell receptor beta chains were all obtained from the same sample, sequenced in a study of long-term antiretroviral therapy in people with HIV. Run at survey level, the immunoSEQ assay was version v3.0. The repertoire was sequenced with immunoSEQ multiplex PCR; TCRdb's copy has only in-frame clones and lacks some. The data hold about 50,000 clones, with 84% observed a single time. The sample was unsorted PBMCs, taken 0.8 years after starting antiretroviral therapy. The receptors come from a woman aged 18 to 35 with HIV.

This clone was observed a handful of times. The chain has TRBV6-5 and TRBJ2-2; D not certain. Germline-derived CDR1 and CDR2 are MNHEY and SVGAGI. Trimming took off 2 bases at V and 3 bases at J, with 4 bases between the two ends. The CDR3 has 13 amino acids. CDR3 nucleotide sequence: TGTGCCAGCAGTTACGTCGACACCGGGGAGCTGTTTTTT. It translates to CASSYVDTGELFF.

This clone appeared a few times. The chain couples TRBV7-3 to TRBJ2-5; maybe TRBD1 (6 bases). Germline V lookup: CDR1 SGHTA, CDR2 FQGTGA. V lost 5 bases and J lost 0, with 10 bases in between. The CDR3 is made up of 14 amino acids. Here the CDR3 reads CASSLRGNQETQYF. The CDR3 DNA sequence: TGTGCCAGCAGCCTAAGGGGGAACCAAGAGACCCAGTACTTC.

The V call is TRBV7-3, the J call TRBJ1-1; D is ambiguous. Germline loops: CDR1 SGHTA, CDR2 FQGTGA. This CDR3 has 13 amino acids. V dropped 5 bases and J dropped 1 base, with 8 bases sitting between them. CDR3 in DNA: TGTGCCAGCAGCGAGGCAGAGAACACTGAAGCTTTCTTT. Translating gives CASSEAENTEAFF. Supplemented by reference TRBV7-3 and TRBJ1-1, the full variable domain reads GAGVSQTPSNKVTEKGKYVELRCDPISGHTALYWYRQSLGQGPEFLIYFQGTGAADDSGLPNDRFFAVRPEGSVSTLKIQRTERGDSAVYLCASSEAENTEAFFGQGTRLTVV.

This sequence joins TRBV19 and TRBJ2-7; TRBD1 aligns across 7 bases. J gave up 3 bases and V 3 bases, and 2 bases lay outside the gene matches. The CDR3 has 13 amino acids. Germline V gene lookup returns CDR1 LNHDA and CDR2 SQIVND (reference sequence). The CDR3 coding sequence is TGTGCCAGTAGTATGCGACAGGGCTACGAGCAGTACTTC. Translating it yields CASSMRQGYEQYF.

About this clone: At one boundary the junction diverges from the germline segment, which might be a read error. J is TRBJ1-4 and V is TRBV27, with D possibly matching TRBD1 (6 bases). The germline V gene has CDR1 MNHEY and CDR2 SMNVEV (reference sequence). This CDR3 has 16 residues. CDR3 nucleotides: TGTGCCAGCAGTTTACTCCCTCGACAGGCTAAGGAAAAACTGTTTTTT. Its translation is CASSLLPRQAKEKLFF.

This clone was observed a handful of times. The rearrangement uses TRBV28 and TRBJ1-2; possible D gene TRBD1, 5 bases. Per the germline V gene, CDR1 is MDHEN and CDR2 is SYDVKM. This CDR3 has 14 residues. With 3 bases removed from V and 7 bases from J, the gap between germline ends came to 15 bases. CDR3 protein: CASSFLGRDGGYTF. For the CDR3, the DNA is TGTGCCAGCAGTTTTCTCGGGCGGGACGGTGGCTACACCTTC.

The chain recombines TRBV28 with TRBJ2-7; D might be TRBD2 (6 bases). Deletions cut 8 bases from V and 0 bases from J, with 11 bases between. From germline, CDR1 is MDHEN and CDR2 SYDVKM. There are 13 residues in the CDR3. The CDR3 DNA follows: TGTGCCAGCTTGCGGGGCGCCTCCTACGAGCAGTACTTC. Translated, it gives CASLRGASYEQYF.

The V gene is TRBV21-1, the J gene TRBJ2-3; TRBD1 is taken as the D call from the table, unchecked against the DNA. TRBV21-1 is a pseudogene. The CDR3 is made up of 18 amino acids. For the CDR3, the DNA is TGTGCCAGCAGCAAAGTAGGACACTTGACTTCTAGCACAGATACGCAGTATTTT. Translation: CASSKVGHLTSSTDTQYF.

The chain recombines TRBV4-2 with TRBJ2-1; D is unresolved. V shed 3 bases and J shed 6 bases, with 18 bases lying between them. This CDR3 region has 16 residues. Germline V gives CDR1 LGHNA, CDR2 YNFKEQ. This chain's CDR3 is CASSQKPPGFLNEQFF. The CDR3 DNA sequence: TGTGCCAGCAGCCAGAAGCCTCCGGGTTTTCTCAATGAGCAGTTCTTC.

DNA for the CDR3: TGTGCCAGCAGCTTACGCGGGAGGGACGACGAGCAGTACTTC. The encoded protein is CASSLRGRDDEQYF. This chain uses TRBV7-2 with TRBJ2-7; TRBD2 matches at 9 bases. This CDR3 region has 14 residues. V lost 2 bases to trimming and J lost 5 bases; unmatched junction nucleotides: 4. CDR1 is SGHTA, CDR2 FQGNSA, per germline.